The sequence of this TCR beta chain was determined in a study of blood T cell repertoires in COVID-19. Looking at the study overall: Acute and convalescent COVID-19 samples came from the United States, Italy and Spain. T cells, B-cell-depleted T cells, or PBMCs provided the cDNA or gDNA that served as material.

V was trimmed by 2 bases and J by 6 bases, leaving 12 bases between them. Per the germline V gene, CDR1 is SGHAT and CDR2 is FQNNGV. CDR3 size: 14 residues. In the source study's methods: Estimation of nucleated cell counts was performed using reference gene primer amplification. TCRdb keeps only in-frame clones here, not all; method: immunoSEQ multiplex PCR. That table is the source of V, J and clone size, and D and trimming were worked out from the DNA. This repertoire shows 250,000 to 350,000 clones, approximately 90% found once; its top ten account for about 2%. The sample taken for sequencing was peripheral blood. The chain links TRBV11-2 to TRBJ2-3; D is perhaps TRBD2 (6 bases). The TCR sequence derives from a woman between 45 and 60 years old who had recovered from COVID-19. CDR3 in amino acids: CASSLTPRGDTQYF. The CDR3 bases are TGTGCCAGCAGCTTAACCCCCCGGGGGGATACGCAGTATTTT.